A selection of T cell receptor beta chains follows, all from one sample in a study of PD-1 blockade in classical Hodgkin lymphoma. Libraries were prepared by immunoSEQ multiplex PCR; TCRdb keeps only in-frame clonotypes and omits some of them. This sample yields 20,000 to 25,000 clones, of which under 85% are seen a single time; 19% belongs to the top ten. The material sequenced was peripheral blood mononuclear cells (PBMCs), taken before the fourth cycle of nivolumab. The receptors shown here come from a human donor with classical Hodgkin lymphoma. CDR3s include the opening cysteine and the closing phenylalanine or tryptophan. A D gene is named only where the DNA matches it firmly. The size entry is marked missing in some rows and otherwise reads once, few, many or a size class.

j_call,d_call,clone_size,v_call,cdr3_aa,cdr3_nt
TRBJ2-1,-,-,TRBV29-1,CSAARGSRGGNEQFF,TGCAGCGCTGCTCGAGGGAGTAGGGGGGGCAATGAGCAGTTCTTC
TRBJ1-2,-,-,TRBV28,CASSFQANYGYTF,TGTGCCAGCAGTTTCCAAGCTAACTATGGCTACACCTTC
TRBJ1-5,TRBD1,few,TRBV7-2,CASSRDSIQPQHF,TGTGCCAGCAGCAGGGACAGCATTCAGCCCCAGCATTTT
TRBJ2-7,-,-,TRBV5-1,CASSEGPGSSYEQYF,TGCGCCAGCAGTGAGGGACCGGGGAGCTCCTACGAGCAGTACTTC
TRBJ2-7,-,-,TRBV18,CASSPGHPWYEQYF,TGTGCCAGCTCACCCGGACACCCCTGGTACGAGCAGTACTTC
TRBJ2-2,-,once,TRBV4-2,CASSQRAGTYKDNTGELFF,TGTGCCAGCAGCCAAAGGGCCGGGACATATAAGGACAACACCGGGGAGCTGTTTTTT
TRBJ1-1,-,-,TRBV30,CAWTGYTEAFF,TGTGCCTGGACAGGGTACACTGAAGCTTTCTTT
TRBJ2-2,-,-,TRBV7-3,CASSPTGVGTGELFF,TGTGCCAGCAGCCCAACGGGGGTAGGCACCGGGGAGCTGTTTTTT
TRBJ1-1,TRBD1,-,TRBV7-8,CASRRQGTKNTEAFF,TGTGCCAGCAGACGACAGGGGACGAAGAACACTGAAGCTTTCTTT
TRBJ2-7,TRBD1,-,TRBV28,CASIPAGQGFYEQYF,TGTGCCAGCATTCCAGCCGGACAGGGATTCTACGAGCAGTACTTC
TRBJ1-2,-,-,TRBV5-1,CASSLGEGDYGYTF,TGCGCCAGCAGCTTGGGTGAGGGGGACTATGGCTACACCTTC
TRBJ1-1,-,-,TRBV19,CASSQNPGPGTEAFF,TGTGCCAGTAGTCAAAATCCAGGTCCGGGCACTGAAGCTTTCTTT
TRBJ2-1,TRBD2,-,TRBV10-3,CAIRSTSGPYNEQFF,TGTGCCATCAGGTCTACTAGCGGACCGTACAATGAGCAGTTCTTC
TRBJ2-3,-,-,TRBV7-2,CASSFSGGSTDTQYF,TGTGCCAGCAGCTTCTCGGGCGGCAGCACAGATACGCAGTATTTT
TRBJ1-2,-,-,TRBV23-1,CASSQQGPRGYTF,TGCGCCAGCAGTCAACAGGGCCCTCGCGGCTACACCTTC
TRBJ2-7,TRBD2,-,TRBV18,CASSPGLGNYEQYF,TGTGCCAGCTCACCGGGACTAGGGAACTACGAGCAGTACTTC
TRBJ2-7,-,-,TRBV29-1,CSVNLSTAEQYF,TGCAGCGTAAACCTATCGACGGCAGAGCAGTACTTC
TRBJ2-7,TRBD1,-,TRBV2,CASTVSTGPLYEQYF,TGTGCCAGCACCGTGTCGACAGGGCCTCTATACGAGCAGTACTTC
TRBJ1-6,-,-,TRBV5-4,CASSLAGAARGALHF,TGTGCCAGCAGCTTGGCCGGGGCCGCCCGGGGGGCCCTCCACTTT
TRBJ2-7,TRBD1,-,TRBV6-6,CASSYSGTDAYEQYF,TGTGCCAGCAGTTACTCAGGGACAGACGCCTACGAGCAGTACTTC
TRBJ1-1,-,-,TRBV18,CASSPNRNTEAFF,TGTGCCAGCTCACCAAACAGAAACACTGAAGCTTTCTTT